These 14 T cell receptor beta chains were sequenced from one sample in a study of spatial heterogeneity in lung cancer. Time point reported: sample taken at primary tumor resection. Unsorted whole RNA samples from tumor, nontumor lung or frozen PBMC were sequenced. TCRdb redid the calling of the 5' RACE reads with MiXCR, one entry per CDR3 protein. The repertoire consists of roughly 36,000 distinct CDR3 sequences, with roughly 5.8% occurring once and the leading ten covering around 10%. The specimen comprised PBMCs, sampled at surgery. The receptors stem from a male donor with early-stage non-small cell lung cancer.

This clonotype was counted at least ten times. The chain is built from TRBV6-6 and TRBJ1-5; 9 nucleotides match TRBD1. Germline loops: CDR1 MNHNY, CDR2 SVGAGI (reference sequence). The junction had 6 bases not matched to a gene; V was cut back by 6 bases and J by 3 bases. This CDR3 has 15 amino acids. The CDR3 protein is CASRDRTGVNQPQHF. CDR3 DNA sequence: TGTGCCAGCAGGGACCGGACAGGGGTCAATCAGCCCCAGCATTTT.

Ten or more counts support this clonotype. CDR3 residues: CASSRNFGGYSPLHF. Here the CDR3 DNA reads TGTGCCAGCAGTAGGAATTTTGGGGGATATTCACCCCTCCACTTT. The chain recombines TRBV12-3 or TRBV12-4 with TRBJ1-6, with a weak D call TRBD1 (5 bases). The CDR3 length is 15 residues. V was clipped by 5 bases and J by 8 bases, with 16 bases between them.

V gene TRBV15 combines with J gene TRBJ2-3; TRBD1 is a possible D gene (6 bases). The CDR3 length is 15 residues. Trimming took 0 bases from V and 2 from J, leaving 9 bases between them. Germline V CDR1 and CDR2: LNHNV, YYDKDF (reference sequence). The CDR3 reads CATSRDQGITDTQYF. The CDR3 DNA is TGTGCCACCAGCAGAGACCAGGGGATCACAGATACGCAGTATTTT.

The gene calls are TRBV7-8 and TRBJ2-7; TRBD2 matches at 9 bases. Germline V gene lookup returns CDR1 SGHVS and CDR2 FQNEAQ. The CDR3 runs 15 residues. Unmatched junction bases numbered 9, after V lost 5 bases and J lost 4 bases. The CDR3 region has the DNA TGTGCCAGCAGCACGCGGGAGGGGGCGGTATACGAGCAGTACTTC. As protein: CASSTREGAVYEQYF.

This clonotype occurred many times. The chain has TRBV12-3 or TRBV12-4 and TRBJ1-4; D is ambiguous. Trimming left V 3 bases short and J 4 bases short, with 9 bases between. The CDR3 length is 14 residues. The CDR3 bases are TGTGCCAGCAGTTTTGGAAGGGATAATGAAAAACTGTTTTTT. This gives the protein CASSFGRDNEKLFF.

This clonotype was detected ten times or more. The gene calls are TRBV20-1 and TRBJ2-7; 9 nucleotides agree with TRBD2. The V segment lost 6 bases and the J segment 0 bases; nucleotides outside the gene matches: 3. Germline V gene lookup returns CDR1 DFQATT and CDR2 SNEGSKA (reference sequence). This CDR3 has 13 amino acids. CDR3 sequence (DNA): TGCAGTGCGCGGGGGGGAAGCTCCTACGAGCAGTACTTC. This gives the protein CSARGGSSYEQYF.

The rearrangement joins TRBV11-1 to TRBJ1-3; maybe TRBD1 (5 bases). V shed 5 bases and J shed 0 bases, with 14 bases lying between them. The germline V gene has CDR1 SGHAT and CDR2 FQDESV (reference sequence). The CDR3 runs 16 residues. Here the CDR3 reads CASSRRQFTSGNTIYF. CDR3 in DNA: TGTGCCAGCAGCCGCAGACAGTTCACCTCTGGAAACACCATATATTTT. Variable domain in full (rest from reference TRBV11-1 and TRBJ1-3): EAEVAQSPRYKITEKSQAVAFWCDPISGHATLYWYRQILGQGPELLVQFQDESVVDDSQLPKDRFSAERLKGVDSTLKIQPAELGDSAMYLCASSRRQFTSGNTIYFGEGSWLTVV.

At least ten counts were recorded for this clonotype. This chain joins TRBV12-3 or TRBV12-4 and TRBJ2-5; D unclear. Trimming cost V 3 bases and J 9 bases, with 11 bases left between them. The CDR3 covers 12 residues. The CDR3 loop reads CASSFGSAPQYF. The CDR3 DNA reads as TGTGCCAGCAGTTTTGGGTCAGCCCCCCAGTACTTC.

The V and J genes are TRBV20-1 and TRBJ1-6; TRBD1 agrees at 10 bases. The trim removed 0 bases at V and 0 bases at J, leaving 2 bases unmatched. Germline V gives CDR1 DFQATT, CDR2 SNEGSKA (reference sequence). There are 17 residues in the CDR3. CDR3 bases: TGCAGTGCTAGAGATCGGGACAGGGGCTCCTATAATTCACCCCTCCACTTT. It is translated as CSARDRDRGSYNSPLHF.

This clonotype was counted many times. CDR3 protein: CSAREVGMNTEAFF. In nucleotides, the CDR3 is TGCAGTGCTAGAGAGGTAGGGATGAACACTGAAGCTTTCTTT. The chain employs TRBV20-1 and TRBJ1-1; D gene ambiguous. Per germline, CDR1 DFQATT and CDR2 SNEGSKA (reference sequence). Trimming took off 0 bases at V and 0 bases at J, with 8 bases between the two ends. The CDR3 consists of 14 residues.

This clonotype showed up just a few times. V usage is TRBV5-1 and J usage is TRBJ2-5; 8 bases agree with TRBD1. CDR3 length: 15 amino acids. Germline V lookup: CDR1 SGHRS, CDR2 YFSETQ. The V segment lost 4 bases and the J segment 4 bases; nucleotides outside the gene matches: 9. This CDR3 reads CASSKDREPVETQYF. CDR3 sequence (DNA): TGCGCCAGCAGCAAGGACAGGGAGCCTGTAGAGACCCAGTACTTC.

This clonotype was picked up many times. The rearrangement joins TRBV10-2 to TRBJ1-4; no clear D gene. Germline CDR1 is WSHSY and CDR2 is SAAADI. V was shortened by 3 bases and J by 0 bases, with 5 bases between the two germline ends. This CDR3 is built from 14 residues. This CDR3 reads CASSDITTNEKLFF. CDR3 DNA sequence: TGCGCCAGCAGTGATATTACAACTAATGAAAAACTGTTTTTT.

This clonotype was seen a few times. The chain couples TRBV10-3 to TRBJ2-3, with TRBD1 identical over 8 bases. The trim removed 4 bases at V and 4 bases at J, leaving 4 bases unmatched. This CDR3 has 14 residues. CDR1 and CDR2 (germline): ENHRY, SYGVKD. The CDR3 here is CAISGTGIADTQYF. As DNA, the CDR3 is TGTGCCATCAGTGGGACAGGGATCGCAGATACGCAGTATTTT.

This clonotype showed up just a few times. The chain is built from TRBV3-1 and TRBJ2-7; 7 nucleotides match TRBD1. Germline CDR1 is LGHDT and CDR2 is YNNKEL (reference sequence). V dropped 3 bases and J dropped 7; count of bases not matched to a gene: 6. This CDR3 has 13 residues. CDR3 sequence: CASSQGQLGEQYF. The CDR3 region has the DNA TGTGCCAGCAGCCAGGGACAGCTGGGAGAGCAGTACTTC.